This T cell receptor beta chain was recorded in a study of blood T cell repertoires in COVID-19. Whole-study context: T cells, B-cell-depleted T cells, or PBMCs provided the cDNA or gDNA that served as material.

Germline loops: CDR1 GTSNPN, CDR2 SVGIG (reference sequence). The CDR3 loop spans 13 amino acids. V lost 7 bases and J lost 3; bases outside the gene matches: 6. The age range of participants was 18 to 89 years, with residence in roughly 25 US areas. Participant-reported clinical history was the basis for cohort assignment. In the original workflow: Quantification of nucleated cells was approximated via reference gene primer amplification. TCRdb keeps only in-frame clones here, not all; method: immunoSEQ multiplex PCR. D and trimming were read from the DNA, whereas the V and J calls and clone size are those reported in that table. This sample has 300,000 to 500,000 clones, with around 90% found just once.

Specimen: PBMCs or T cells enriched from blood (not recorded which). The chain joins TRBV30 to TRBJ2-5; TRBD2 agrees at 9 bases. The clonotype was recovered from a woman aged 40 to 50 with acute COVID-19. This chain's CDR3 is CALQLAGEETQYF. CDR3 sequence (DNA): TGTGCCTTACAACTAGCGGGTGAAGAGACCCAGTACTTC.